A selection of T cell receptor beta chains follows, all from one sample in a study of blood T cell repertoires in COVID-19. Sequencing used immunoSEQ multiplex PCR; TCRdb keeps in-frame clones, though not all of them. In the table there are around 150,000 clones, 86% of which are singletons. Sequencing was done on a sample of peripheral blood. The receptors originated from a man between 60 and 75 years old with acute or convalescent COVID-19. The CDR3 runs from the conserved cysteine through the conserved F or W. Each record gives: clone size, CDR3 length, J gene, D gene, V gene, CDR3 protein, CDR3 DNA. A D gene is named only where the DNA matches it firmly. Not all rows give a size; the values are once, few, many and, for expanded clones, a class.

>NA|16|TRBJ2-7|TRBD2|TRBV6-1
CASSEPPAGLIYEQYF
TGTGCCAGCAGTGAACCACCAGCGGGACTAATCTACGAGCAGTACTTC
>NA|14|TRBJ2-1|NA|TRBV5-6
CASSLVARYNEQFF
TGTGCCAGCAGCTTGGTGGCTAGGTACAATGAGCAGTTCTTC
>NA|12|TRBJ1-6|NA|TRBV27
CASSPLNSPLHF
TGTGCCAGCAGTCCGCTAAATTCACCCCTCCACTTT
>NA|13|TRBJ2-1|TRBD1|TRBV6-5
CASTGTGRNEQFF
TGTGCCAGCACCGGGACAGGGAGGAATGAGCAGTTCTTC
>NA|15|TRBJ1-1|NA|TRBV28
CASSSRRSLNTEAFF
TGTGCCAGCAGTTCCCGGCGGAGCCTGAACACTGAAGCTTTCTTT
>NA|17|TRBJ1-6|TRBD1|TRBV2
CASSGALQGAYNSPLHF
TGTGCCAGCAGTGGCGCCCTACAGGGGGCCTATAATTCACCCCTCCACTTT
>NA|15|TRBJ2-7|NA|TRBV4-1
CASSQDPGLPYEQYF
TGCGCCAGCAGCCAAGATCCCGGGTTACCCTACGAGCAGTACTTC
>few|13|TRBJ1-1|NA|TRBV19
CASSIEGGTEAFF
TGTGCCAGTAGTATAGAGGGAGGTACTGAAGCTTTCTTT
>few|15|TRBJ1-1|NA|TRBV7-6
CASSSIAGMNTEAFF
TGTGCCAGCAGCTCCATAGCAGGGATGAACACTGAAGCTTTCTTT
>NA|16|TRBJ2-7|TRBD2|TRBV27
CASRPLAGGSGGGQYF
TGTGCCAGCAGACCGCTAGCGGGAGGCTCTGGCGGGGGGCAGTACTTC
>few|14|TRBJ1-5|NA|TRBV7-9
CASSVWDTNQPQHF
TGTGCCAGCAGCGTCTGGGACACCAATCAGCCCCAGCATTTT
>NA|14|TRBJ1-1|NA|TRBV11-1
CASRARRLGAEAFF
TGTGCCAGCAGAGCCCGCAGGCTGGGTGCTGAAGCTTTCTTT
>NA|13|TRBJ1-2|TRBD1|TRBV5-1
CASSFGQGDGYTF
TGCGCCAGCAGCTTCGGACAGGGTGATGGCTACACCTTC
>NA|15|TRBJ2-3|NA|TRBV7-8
CASSLQVSGTDTQYF
TGTGCCAGCAGCTTGCAAGTTAGCGGCACAGATACGCAGTATTTT
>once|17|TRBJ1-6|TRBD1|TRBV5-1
CASSLNAPGTGYSPLHF
TGCGCCAGCAGCCTAAACGCTCCCGGGACAGGCTATTCACCCCTCCACTTT
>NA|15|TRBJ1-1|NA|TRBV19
CASRLNPGLGTEAFF
TGTGCCAGTAGACTGAATCCAGGGTTAGGGACTGAAGCTTTCTTT
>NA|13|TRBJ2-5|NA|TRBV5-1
CASSFGGRETQYF
TGCGCCAGCAGCTTCGGAGGGCGAGAGACCCAGTACTTC
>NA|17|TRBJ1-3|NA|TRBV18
CASSARQVQSSGNTIYF
TGTGCCAGCTCAGCCAGACAGGTTCAGAGCTCTGGAAACACCATATATTTT
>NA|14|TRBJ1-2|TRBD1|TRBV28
CASSSGTGPRGYTF
TGTGCCAGCAGTTCCGGGACAGGCCCTAGGGGCTACACCTTC
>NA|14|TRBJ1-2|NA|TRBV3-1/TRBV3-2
CASSRRDPYYGYTF
TGTGCCAGCAGCAGGCGGGACCCATATTATGGCTACACCTTC
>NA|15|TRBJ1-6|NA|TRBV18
CASSLQGGNNSPLHF
TGTGCCAGCTCACTCCAGGGAGGCAATAATTCACCCCTCCACTTT
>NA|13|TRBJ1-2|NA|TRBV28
CASSQGLRYGYTF
TGTGCCAGCAGCCAAGGACTTAGATATGGCTACACCTTC
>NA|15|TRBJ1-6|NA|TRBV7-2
CASSFRRDWNSPLHF
TGTGCCAGCAGCTTTCGACGGGACTGGAATTCACCCCTCCACTTT
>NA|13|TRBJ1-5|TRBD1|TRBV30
CAWSATGGQPQHF
TGTGCCTGGAGTGCTACAGGGGGTCAGCCCCAGCATTTT
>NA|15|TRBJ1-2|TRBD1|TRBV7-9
CASSLGQGFDYGYTF
TGTGCCAGCAGCTTGGGACAGGGGTTCGACTATGGCTACACCTTC